The 11 T cell receptor beta chains below were found in one sample sequenced in a study of CD8 T cells in Susac syndrome. RNA amounts of roughly 0.45 to 1 ug underwent reverse transcription with random hexamers. Each CDR3 protein gets one entry after TCRdb re-called the immunoSEQ multiplex PCR reads with MiXCR. Of approximately 190,000 distinct CDR3 sequences detected, 95% appear once; the ten largest clones hold 0.075% to 0.1%. Sequencing used CD4+ T cells from PBMCs. The receptors were gathered from a human donor with Susac syndrome.

The chain has TRBV5-4 and TRBJ1-1; possibly TRBD1 for D (6 bases). Looked up from germline, CDR1 is SGHNT and CDR2 is YYREEE (reference sequence). V dropped 1 base and J dropped 0 bases, with 10 bases sitting between them. The CDR3 has 15 amino acids. The CDR3 sequence is CASSLPGVLNTEAFF. CDR3 DNA: TGTGCCAGCAGCTTGCCAGGGGTTTTGAACACTGAAGCTTTCTTT.

This clonotype came up a few times. Here the CDR3 DNA reads TGTGCCAGCAGTCCCCCCGAGGGAACCGGGGAGCTGTTTTTT. This codes for CASSPPEGTGELFF. This sequence joins TRBV27 and TRBJ2-2; the D gene is possibly TRBD2 (5 bases). Germline-derived CDR1 and CDR2 are MNHEY and SMNVEV (reference sequence). The CDR3 has 14 amino acids. Between the trimmed V and J ends, which lost 5 bases and 5 bases, there was a span of 12 bases.

CDR3 DNA: TGTGCTAGTGGTTCCTCTGGGGCCAACGTCCTGACTTTC. Protein sequence: CASGSSGANVLTF. V usage is TRBV12-5 and J usage is TRBJ2-6; D unresolved. The CDR3 has 13 amino acids. Germline-derived CDR1 and CDR2 are LGHNT and FRNRAP. Trimming left V 4 bases short and J 0 bases short, with 1 base between.

The rearrangement joins TRBV20-1 to TRBJ2-7; D is uncertain. CDR1 is DFQATT, CDR2 SNEGSKA, per germline (reference sequence). The CDR3 consists of 10 residues. Trimming pared 3 bases from V and 5 bases from J, leaving 5 bases between. CDR3 region: CSASRNEQYF. CDR3 DNA sequence: TGCAGTGCTAGTCGCAACGAGCAGTACTTC.

In nucleotides, the CDR3 is TGTGCCTGGAGTAGGGGTTCGGACACTGAAGCTTTCTTT. Protein sequence: CAWSRGSDTEAFF. The rearrangement links TRBV30 to TRBJ1-1, with D possibly matching TRBD1 (5 bases). The V gene's germline CDR1 is GTSNPN and CDR2 SVGIG (reference sequence). Trimming took off 2 bases at V and 3 bases at J, with 10 bases between the two ends. This CDR3 spans 13 amino acids.

The gene calls are TRBV29-1 and TRBJ2-3, with 7 nucleotides matching TRBD1. Germline V gives CDR1 SQVTM, CDR2 ANQGSEA. The CDR3 totals 14 residues. With 6 bases clipped from V and 2 bases from J, the junction kept 8 bases outside the gene matches. The CDR3 DNA sequence: TGCAGCGTAGCACAGGGGATTTACACAGATACGCAGTATTTT. Translating it yields CSVAQGIYTDTQYF.

V is TRBV5-6 and J is TRBJ2-3, with TRBD2 matching 13 bases. Germline CDR1 is SGHDT and CDR2 is YYEEEE. V trimming: 5 bases; J trimming: 6 bases; junction bases outside the gene matches: 6. The CDR3 length is 15 residues. CDR3 nucleotide sequence: TGTGCCAGCAGAAGACTAGCGGGGGGTTCGGATACGCAGTATTTT. Translation: CASRRLAGGSDTQYF.

The J gene is TRBJ2-5, the V gene TRBV12-3 or TRBV12-4, with no clear D. The CDR3 covers 14 residues. Trimming removed 0 bases from V and 5 bases from J, with 10 bases in between. The CDR3 sequence is CASSLASPLETQYF. The CDR3 DNA is TGTGCCAGCAGTTTAGCCAGTCCGCTGGAGACCCAGTACTTC.

In its sample, this clonotype was seen once. The CDR3 sequence is CASSSGLALVDTQYF. The CDR3 bases are TGCGCCAGCAGCTCGGGACTAGCATTGGTAGATACGCAGTATTTT. The rearrangement links TRBV5-1 to TRBJ2-3; 9 nucleotides align to TRBD2. Germline V gene data show CDR1 as SGHRS and CDR2 as YFSETQ. The length of the CDR3 is 15 residues. V dropped 3 bases and J dropped 5; count of bases not matched to a gene: 7.

This chain uses TRBV12-3 or TRBV12-4 with TRBJ2-1, with 7 bases matching TRBD1. J gave up 8 bases and V 4 bases, and 11 bases lay outside the gene matches. This CDR3 has 15 amino acids. The CDR3 coding sequence is TGTGCCAGCAGTTCCCAATTACAGGGGAGAGATGAGCAGTTCTTC. As protein: CASSSQLQGRDEQFF.

This clonotype came up once. The chain couples TRBV7-3 to TRBJ1-6; D might be TRBD1 (5 bases). The length of the CDR3 is 14 residues. Germline V gene lookup returns CDR1 SGHTA and CDR2 FQGTGA. Trimming removed 2 bases at V and 5 bases at J, with 7 bases between. CDR3 residues: CASSLLGDNSPLHF. The CDR3 bases are TGTGCCAGCAGCTTATTGGGGGATAATTCACCCCTCCACTTT.